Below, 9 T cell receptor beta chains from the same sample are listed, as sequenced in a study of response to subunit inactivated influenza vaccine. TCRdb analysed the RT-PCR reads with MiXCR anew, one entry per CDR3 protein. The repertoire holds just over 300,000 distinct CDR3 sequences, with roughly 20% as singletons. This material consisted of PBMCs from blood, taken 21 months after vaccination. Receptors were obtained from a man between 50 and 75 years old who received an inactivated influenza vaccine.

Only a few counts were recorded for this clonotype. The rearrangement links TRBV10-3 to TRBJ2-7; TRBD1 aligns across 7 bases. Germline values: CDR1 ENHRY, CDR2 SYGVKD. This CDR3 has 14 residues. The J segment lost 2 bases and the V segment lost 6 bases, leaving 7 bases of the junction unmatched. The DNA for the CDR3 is TGTGCCATCAGCGGGGTAAGGGGGCCCTACGAGCAGTACTTC. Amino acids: CAISGVRGPYEQYF.

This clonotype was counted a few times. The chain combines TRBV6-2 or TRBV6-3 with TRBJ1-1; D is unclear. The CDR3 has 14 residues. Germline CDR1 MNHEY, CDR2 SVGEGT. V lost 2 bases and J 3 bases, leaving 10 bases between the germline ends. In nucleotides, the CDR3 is TGTGCCAGCAGTTACGGGGTAGCGCACACTGAAGCTTTCTTT. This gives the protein CASSYGVAHTEAFF.

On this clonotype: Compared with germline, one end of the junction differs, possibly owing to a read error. CDR3 in amino acids: CASSSGQGVREKLIF. In nucleotides, the CDR3 is TGTGCCAGCAGCTCCGGACAGGGTGTGCGCGAAAAACTGATTTTT. This chain uses TRBV3-1 with TRBJ1-4; TRBD1 matches at 8 bases. Germline V gives CDR1 LGHDT, CDR2 YNNKEL (reference sequence). CDR3 length: 15 amino acids.

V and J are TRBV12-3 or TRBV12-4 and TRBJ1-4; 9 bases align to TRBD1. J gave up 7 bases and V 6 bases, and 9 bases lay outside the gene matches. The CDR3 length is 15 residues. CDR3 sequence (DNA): TGTGCCAGCAGCCCCGGGACAGGGATAGGTGAAAAACTGTTTTTT. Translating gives CASSPGTGIGEKLFF.

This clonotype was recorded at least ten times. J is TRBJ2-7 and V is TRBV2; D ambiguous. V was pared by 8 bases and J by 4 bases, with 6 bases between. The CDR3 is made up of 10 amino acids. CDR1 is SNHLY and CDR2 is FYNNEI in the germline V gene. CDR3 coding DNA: TGTGCCAGCGCAAGTTACGAGCAGTACTTC. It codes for CASASYEQYF.

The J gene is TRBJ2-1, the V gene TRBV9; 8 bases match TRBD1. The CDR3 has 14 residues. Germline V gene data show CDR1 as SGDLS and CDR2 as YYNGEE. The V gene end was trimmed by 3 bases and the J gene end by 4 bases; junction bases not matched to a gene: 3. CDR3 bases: TGTGCCAGCAGCGCCCGGACAGGGTACAATGAGCAGTTCTTC. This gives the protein CASSARTGYNEQFF.

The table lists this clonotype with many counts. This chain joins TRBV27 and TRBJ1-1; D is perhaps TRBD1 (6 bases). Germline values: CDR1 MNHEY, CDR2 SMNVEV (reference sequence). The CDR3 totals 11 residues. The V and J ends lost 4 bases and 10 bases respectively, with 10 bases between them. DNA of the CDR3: TGTGCCAGCAGTTCAAACAGGGTAGCTTTCTTT. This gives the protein CASSSNRVAFF.

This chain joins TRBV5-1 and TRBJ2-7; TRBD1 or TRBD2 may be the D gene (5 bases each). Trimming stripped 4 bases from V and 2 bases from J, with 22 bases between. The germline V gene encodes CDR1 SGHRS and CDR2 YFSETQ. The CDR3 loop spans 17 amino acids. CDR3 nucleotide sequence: TGCGCCAGCAGCCCTATTGGGACGCATTATCAGGCCTACGAGCAGTACTTC. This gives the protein CASSPIGTHYQAYEQYF.

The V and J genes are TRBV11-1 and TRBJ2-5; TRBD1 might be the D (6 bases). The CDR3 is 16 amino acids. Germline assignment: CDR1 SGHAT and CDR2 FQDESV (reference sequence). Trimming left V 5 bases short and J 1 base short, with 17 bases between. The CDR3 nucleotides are TGTGCCAGCAGCGCCCGAAGGACAGACTTCCAAGAGACCCAGTACTTC. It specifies CASSARRTDFQETQYF.